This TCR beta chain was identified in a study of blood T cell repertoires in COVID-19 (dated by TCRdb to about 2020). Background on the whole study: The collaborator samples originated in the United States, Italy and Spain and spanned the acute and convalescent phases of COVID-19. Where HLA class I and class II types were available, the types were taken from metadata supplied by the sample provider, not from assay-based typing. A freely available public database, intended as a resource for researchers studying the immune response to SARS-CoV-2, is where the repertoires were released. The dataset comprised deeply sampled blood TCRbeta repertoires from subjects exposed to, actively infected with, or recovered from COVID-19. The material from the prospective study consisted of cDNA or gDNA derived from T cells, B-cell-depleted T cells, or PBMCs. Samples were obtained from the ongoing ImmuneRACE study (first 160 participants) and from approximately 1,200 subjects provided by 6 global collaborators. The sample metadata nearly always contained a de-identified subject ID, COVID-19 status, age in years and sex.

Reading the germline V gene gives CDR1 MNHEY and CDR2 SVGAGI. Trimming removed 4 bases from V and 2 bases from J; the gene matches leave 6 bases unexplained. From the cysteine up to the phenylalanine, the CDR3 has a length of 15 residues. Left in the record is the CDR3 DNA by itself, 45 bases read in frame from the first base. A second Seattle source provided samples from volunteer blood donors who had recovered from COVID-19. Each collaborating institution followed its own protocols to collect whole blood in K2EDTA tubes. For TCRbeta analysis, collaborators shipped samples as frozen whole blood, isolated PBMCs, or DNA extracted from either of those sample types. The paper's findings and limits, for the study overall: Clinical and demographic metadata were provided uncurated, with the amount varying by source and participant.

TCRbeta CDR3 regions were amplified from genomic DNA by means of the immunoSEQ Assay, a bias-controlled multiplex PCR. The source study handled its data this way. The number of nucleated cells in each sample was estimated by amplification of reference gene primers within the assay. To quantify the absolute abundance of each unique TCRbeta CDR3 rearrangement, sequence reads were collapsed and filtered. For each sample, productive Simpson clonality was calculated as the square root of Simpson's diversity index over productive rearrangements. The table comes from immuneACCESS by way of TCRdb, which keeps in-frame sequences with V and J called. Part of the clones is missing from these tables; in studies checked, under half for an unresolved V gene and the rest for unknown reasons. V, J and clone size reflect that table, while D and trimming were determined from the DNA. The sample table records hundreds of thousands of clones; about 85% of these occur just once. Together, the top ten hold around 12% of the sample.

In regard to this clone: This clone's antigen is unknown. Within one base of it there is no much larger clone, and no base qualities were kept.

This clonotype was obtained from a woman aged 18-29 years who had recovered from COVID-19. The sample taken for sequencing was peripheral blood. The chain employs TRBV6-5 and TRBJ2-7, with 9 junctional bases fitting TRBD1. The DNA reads TGTGCCAGCAGTTGGCGGACAGGGGAAACCTACGAGCAGTACTTC. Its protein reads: CASSWRTGETYEQYF.